A selection of T cell receptor beta chains follows, all from one sample in a study of OX40 agonist ivuxolimab in advanced cancers. Measured with immunoSEQ multiplex PCR; TCRdb has only the in-frame clones, and not every one. The repertoire consists of approximately 74,000 clones, with roughly 88% occurring once and the leading ten covering about 0.25%. The sequences come from CD4+ or CD8+ T cells sorted from blood, collected in a trial of the OX40 agonist ivuxolimab. The receptors shown here come from an adult with an advanced solid tumor such as melanoma, head and neck, liver or kidney cancer. Each CDR3 is given with its conserved first and last residue. The D gene is left open where the match is weak. Only some rows state a clone size, as once, few, many or a class for expanded clones.

.,TRBJ2-5,.,TRBV11-2,CASSLEPIQETQYF,TGTGCCAGCAGCTTAGAACCGATCCAAGAGACCCAGTACTTC
TRBD2,TRBJ2-3,.,TRBV5-1,CASSFSGGTDTQYF,TGCGCCAGCAGCTTTAGCGGGGGCACAGATACGCAGTATTTT
TRBD1,TRBJ2-4,few,TRBV7-2,CASSPGQGGNIQYF,TGTGCCAGCAGCCCGGGACAGGGAGGAAACATTCAGTACTTC
.,TRBJ1-3,.,TRBV5-5,CASRPGVVSGNTIYF,TGTGCCAGCAGACCGGGGGTCGTCTCTGGAAACACCATATATTTT
.,TRBJ1-4,.,TRBV27,CASSLGTGGLGSEKLFF,TGTGCCAGCAGTTTAGGGACCGGGGGGCTAGGGAGTGAAAAACTGTTTTTT
.,TRBJ2-3,.,TRBV6-4,CASKVGPSTDTQYF,TGTGCCAGCAAAGTAGGCCCTAGCACAGATACGCAGTATTTT
.,TRBJ1-1,.,TRBV10-3,CAISEGAANTEAFF,TGTGCCATCAGTGAGGGGGCAGCGAACACTGAAGCTTTCTTT
TRBD1,TRBJ1-2,.,TRBV29-1,CSVPKDRVGGYTF,TGCAGCGTCCCTAAGGACAGGGTCGGTGGCTACACCTTC
TRBD1,TRBJ2-1,.,TRBV18,CASSQGQGFPEQFF,TGTGCCAGCTCGCAGGGACAGGGGTTTCCTGAGCAGTTCTTC
TRBD2,TRBJ2-7,.,TRBV10-1,CATRRTSGTYEQYF,TGCGCCACTAGGAGGACTAGCGGGACCTACGAGCAGTACTTC
TRBD1,TRBJ1-4,.,TRBV6-5,CASSQGALGEKLFF,TGTGCCAGCAGTCAGGGGGCGCTGGGTGAAAAACTGTTTTTT
.,TRBJ1-1,.,TRBV10-3,CATGDGTINTEAFF,TGTGCCACCGGGGACGGAACTATTAACACTGAAGCTTTCTTT
.,TRBJ2-5,.,TRBV7-9,CASSLEGVRVETQYF,TGTGCCAGCAGCTTAGAGGGGGTAAGGGTAGAGACCCAGTACTTC
TRBD1,TRBJ1-1,.,TRBV11-2,CASSPTGDTEAFF,TGTGCCAGCAGCCCGACAGGGGATACTGAAGCTTTCTTT
TRBD2,TRBJ2-1,once,TRBV5-4,CASSSVPGGAYNEQFF,TGTGCCAGCAGCTCCGTTCCGGGAGGCGCCTACAATGAGCAGTTCTTC
TRBD2,TRBJ2-2,few,TRBV7-2,CASSLAQIKAAGGRSTGELFF,TGTGCCAGCAGCTTAGCTCAGATTAAAGCGGCGGGAGGTAGAAGCACCGGGGAGCTGTTTTTT
.,TRBJ1-1,.,TRBV18,CASSPQAANTEAFF,TGTGCCAGCTCACCGCAGGCCGCGAACACTGAAGCTTTCTTT
TRBD1,TRBJ2-5,.,TRBV18,CASSRMDRGGRYQETQYF,TGTGCCAGCTCACGAATGGACAGGGGAGGACGGTACCAAGAGACCCAGTACTTC
.,TRBJ2-7,.,TRBV7-8,CASSLASGGKEQYF,TGTGCCAGCAGCTTAGCATCAGGAGGGAAAGAGCAGTACTTC
TRBD1,TRBJ1-2,.,TRBV6-1,CASSGTGGAVYGYTF,TGTGCCAGCAGTGGGACAGGGGGCGCGGTCTATGGCTACACCTTC
TRBD1,TRBJ2-7,.,TRBV6-5,CASSPGQGFEQYF,TGTGCCAGCAGCCCGGGACAGGGGTTCGAGCAGTACTTC
.,TRBJ2-7,.,TRBV5-1,CASSLAILYEQYF,TGCGCCAGCAGCTTGGCCATTCTCTACGAGCAGTACTTC
.,TRBJ2-3,once,TRBV5-1,CASSLGGHPSTDTQYF,TGCGCCAGCAGCTTGGGGGGACACCCAAGCACAGATACGCAGTATTTT
TRBD1,TRBJ1-2,.,TRBV5-1,CASSLEGGAYYGYTF,TGCGCCAGCAGCTTGGAAGGGGGCGCGTACTATGGCTACACCTTC
TRBD2,TRBJ2-5,.,TRBV28,CASSLGGGQETQYF,TGTGCCAGCAGTTTAGGGGGGGGTCAAGAGACCCAGTACTTC
TRBD1,TRBJ1-1,.,TRBV29-1,CSVQQGGPAEAFF,TGCAGCGTCCAGCAGGGGGGCCCTGCTGAAGCTTTCTTT
TRBD1,TRBJ1-2,.,TRBV27,CASSPQTGVGYTF,TGTGCCAGCAGCCCTCAAACAGGGGTGGGCTACACCTTC
TRBD2,TRBJ2-7,.,TRBV18,CASSPTRQRELSEQYF,TGTGCCAGCTCTCCCACAAGACAGCGGGAGTTGAGCGAGCAGTACTTC
.,TRBJ2-5,few,TRBV7-9,CASSSRMSQETQYF,TGTGCCAGCAGCTCAAGGATGAGCCAAGAGACCCAGTACTTC
.,TRBJ2-2,.,TRBV18,CASSSYSYSGELFF,TGTGCCAGCTCATCCTACTCCTATTCCGGGGAGCTGTTTTTT
TRBD1,TRBJ1-1,.,TRBV27,CASSPRQGVRTEAFF,TGTGCCAGCAGTCCACGACAGGGGGTAAGAACTGAAGCTTTCTTT
.,TRBJ1-1,once,TRBV4-2,CASSQEQQSIGAFF,TGTGCCAGCAGCCAAGAACAACAGTCGATCGGGGCTTTCTTT
TRBD1,TRBJ2-5,.,TRBV12-5,CASGFRQGVGETQYF,TGTGCTAGTGGTTTCAGACAGGGGGTGGGAGAGACCCAGTACTTC
.,TRBJ1-1,.,TRBV7-2,CASSLGWTLELKAFF,TGTGCCAGCAGCTTAGGATGGACCCTAGAACTGAAAGCTTTCTTT
.,TRBJ2-5,.,TRBV7-2,CASSLGADSRETQYF,TGTGCCAGCAGCTTAGGGGCGGACAGCCGAGAGACCCAGTACTTC